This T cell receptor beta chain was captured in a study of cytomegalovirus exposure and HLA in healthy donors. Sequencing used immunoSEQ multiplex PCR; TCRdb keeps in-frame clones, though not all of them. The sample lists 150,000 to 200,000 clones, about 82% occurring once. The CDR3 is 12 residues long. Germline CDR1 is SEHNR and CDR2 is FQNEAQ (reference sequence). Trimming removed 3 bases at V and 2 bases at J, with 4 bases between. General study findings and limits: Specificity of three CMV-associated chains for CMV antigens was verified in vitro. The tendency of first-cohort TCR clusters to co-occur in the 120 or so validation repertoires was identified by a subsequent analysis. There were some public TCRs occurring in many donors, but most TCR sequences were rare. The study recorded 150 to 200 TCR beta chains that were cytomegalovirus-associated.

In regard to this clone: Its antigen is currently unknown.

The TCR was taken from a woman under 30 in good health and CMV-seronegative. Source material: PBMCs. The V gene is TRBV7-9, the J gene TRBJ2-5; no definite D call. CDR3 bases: TGTGCCAGCAGCTTTACACAAGAGACCCAGTACTTC. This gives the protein CASSFTQETQYF.